The rows below give T cell receptor beta chains drawn from one sample of a study of control samples from healthy donors and cancer patients. Repertoires were generated with immunoSEQ multiplex PCR, while TCRdb's copy carries only in-frame clones and drops some. The sample lists tens of thousands of clones; 80% to 95% were seen once. The material sequenced was PBMCs. These receptors all stem from a man aged 30 to 39 with colorectal cancer. Each CDR3 is given with its conserved first and last residue. D genes are given only for firm matches. Some rows mark clone size as missing; the rest say once, few, many or name a class of expanded clone.

-	TRBD1	TRBV7-2	TRBJ2-7	CASSLARQGGQYF	TGTGCCAGCAGCTTAGCACGACAGGGCGGGCAGTACTTC
-	TRBD1	TRBV27	TRBJ1-1	CASSTWGQGKDEAFF	TGTGCCAGCAGTACATGGGGACAGGGGAAAGATGAAGCTTTCTTT
-	-	TRBV19	TRBJ2-3	CASSIGPLRTVTDTQYF	TGTGCCAGTAGTATAGGACCCCTCAGGACGGTAACAGATACGCAGTATTTT
few	-	TRBV5-5	TRBJ1-5	CASSHYGDSNQPQHF	TGTGCCAGCAGCCATTATGGGGATAGCAATCAGCCCCAGCATTTT
-	TRBD1	TRBV4-3	TRBJ1-3	CASSSDRGAGNTIYF	TGCGCCAGCAGCTCTGACAGGGGCGCCGGAAACACCATATATTTT
-	TRBD1	TRBV19	TRBJ1-1	CASQIQGARTEAFF	TGTGCCAGTCAAATACAGGGGGCGCGCACTGAAGCTTTCTTT
-	-	TRBV10-2	TRBJ1-1	CASSGGNTEAFF	TGCGCCAGCAGTGGGGGGAACACTGAAGCTTTCTTT
-	-	TRBV5-1	TRBJ1-6	CASRTGTTNSPLHF	TGCGCCAGCAGGACCGGGACAACCAATTCACCCCTCCACTTT
-	-	TRBV5-1	TRBJ2-5	CASSLRGRETQYF	TGCGCCAGCAGCTTGCGGGGCCGGGAGACCCAGTACTTC
-	-	TRBV6-6	TRBJ1-2	CASSSLPVEAVNGYTF	TGTGCCAGCAGTTCCCTCCCCGTCGAGGCGGTGAATGGCTACACCTTC
-	-	TRBV4-3	TRBJ2-1	CASSQVLSPGESYSQFF	TGCGCCAGCAGCCAAGTATTAAGTCCAGGGGAGTCGTATTCGCAGTTCTTC
-	-	TRBV9	TRBJ2-2	CASSGSNSAGELFF	TGTGCCAGCAGCGGCTCAAATTCGGCCGGGGAGCTGTTTTTT
-	-	TRBV12-3/TRBV12-4	TRBJ1-1	CASVSWGNTEAFF	TGTGCCAGCGTAAGTTGGGGGAACACTGAAGCTTTCTTT
-	-	TRBV7-2	TRBJ2-4	CASSLFGQGKGGMNIQYF	TGTGCCAGCAGCTTATTTGGACAAGGAAAGGGGGGTATGAACATTCAGTACTTC
once	TRBD1	TRBV5-6	TRBJ2-7	CASSLGTGGLREQYF	TGTGCCAGCAGCTTGGGGACAGGGGGACTACGAGAGCAGTACTTC
-	TRBD1	TRBV5-6	TRBJ1-5	CASSPGQGGLPQHF	TGTGCCAGCAGCCCGGGACAGGGCGGGTTGCCCCAGCATTTT
-	TRBD1	TRBV5-4	TRBJ1-1	CASSKTGGNTEAFF	TGTGCCAGCAGCAAAACAGGGGGCAACACTGAAGCTTTCTTT
-	-	TRBV18	TRBJ1-5	CASSGLRNQPQHF	TGTGCCAGCTCCGGGCTCAGGAATCAGCCCCAGCATTTT
-	-	TRBV4-1	TRBJ1-2	CASSPVGGNGYTF	TGCGCCAGCAGCCCTGTGGGGGGAAATGGCTACACCTTC
-	TRBD1	TRBV7-2	TRBJ1-1	CASSPRTPGTGLLNTEAFF	TGTGCCAGCAGCCCCCGAACCCCCGGGACAGGGTTATTGAACACTGAAGCTTTCTTT
once	-	TRBV12-3/TRBV12-4	TRBJ2-1	CASSLGRRDEQFF	TGTGCCAGCAGTTTAGGCAGGAGGGATGAGCAGTTCTTC
-	-	TRBV19	TRBJ1-5	CASSPNGAVVGQPQHF	TGTGCCAGTAGTCCCAATGGGGCCGTGGTTGGTCAGCCCCAGCATTTT
-	-	TRBV9	TRBJ2-2	CASSVGGDSSNTGELFF	TGTGCCAGCAGCGTCGGCGGGGACAGTTCGAACACCGGGGAGCTGTTTTTT
-	-	TRBV5-1	TRBJ1-6	CASSLDRQGTSPLHF	TGCGCCAGCAGCTTGGATCGGCAGGGGACCTCACCCCTCCACTTT
-	-	TRBV30	TRBJ1-6	CAWAPGLNNSPLHF	TGTGCCTGGGCTCCGGGCCTTAATAATTCACCCCTCCACTTT
-	TRBD2	TRBV30	TRBJ2-2	CAWSANPGTSGGNTGELFF	TGTGCCTGGAGCGCAAACCCTGGGACTAGCGGGGGGAACACCGGGGAGCTGTTTTTT
-	-	TRBV4-3	TRBJ2-1	CASSQDGPVSSYNEQFF	TGCGCCAGCAGCCAAGATGGTCCAGTCAGTTCCTACAATGAGCAGTTCTTC
-	TRBD1	TRBV5-4	TRBJ1-2	CASSLDRGGGYTF	TGTGCCAGCAGCCTAGACAGGGGAGGAGGCTACACCTTC
-	-	TRBV5-4	TRBJ2-1	CASSLQGRSYNEQFF	TGTGCCAGCAGCTTGCAAGGGAGGTCCTACAATGAGCAGTTCTTC
-	-	TRBV6-5	TRBJ1-2	CASPGQNVGYTF	TGTGCCAGCCCAGGACAGAATGTCGGCTACACCTTC
-	-	TRBV29-1	TRBJ2-5	CSVDAGDAWETQYF	TGCAGCGTTGATGCTGGGGACGCCTGGGAGACCCAGTACTTC
-	-	TRBV4-3	TRBJ2-2	CASSQNQGSDTGELFF	TGCGCCAGCAGCCAAAACCAGGGGAGTGACACCGGGGAGCTGTTTTTT
-	-	TRBV7-9	TRBJ2-7	CASSLAVEQYF	TGTGCCAGCAGCTTAGCTGTCGAGCAGTACTTC
-	-	TRBV5-1	TRBJ1-1	CATKSGTNTEAFF	TGCGCCACCAAGAGCGGAACGAACACTGAAGCTTTCTTT
-	TRBD2	TRBV3-1/TRBV3-2	TRBJ2-3	CASSRVTSGGTDTQYF	TGTGCCAGCAGCCGAGTGACTAGCGGGGGCACAGATACGCAGTATTTT
-	-	TRBV10-1	TRBJ2-2	CASRSNSGTGELFF	TGCGCCAGCAGGTCAAATAGCGGTACCGGGGAGCTGTTTTTT
-	-	TRBV18	TRBJ1-3	CASSSEGERNTIYF	TGTGCCAGCTCATCGGAGGGCGAACGAAACACCATATATTTT
-	-	TRBV6-1	TRBJ2-7	CASSDVGQWAYEQYF	TGTGCCAGCAGTGACGTTGGCCAGTGGGCCTACGAGCAGTACTTC
-	-	TRBV19	TRBJ2-2	CASRKGPGQQTGELFF	TGTGCCAGTCGGAAGGGTCCGGGACAACAAACCGGGGAGCTGTTTTTT
-	-	TRBV4-2	TRBJ2-7	CASSQERQSSYEQYF	TGTGCCAGCAGCCAAGAGCGGCAAAGCTCCTACGAGCAGTACTTC
-	-	TRBV27	TRBJ2-6	CASSPSLSGANVLTF	TGTGCCAGCAGTCCCTCACTCTCTGGGGCCAACGTCCTGACTTTC
-	-	TRBV4-3	TRBJ2-7	CASSQDGSSSYEQYF	TGCGCCAGCAGCCAAGACGGATCCAGCTCCTACGAGCAGTACTTC
-	TRBD1	TRBV19	TRBJ2-3	CASSQSGTGKRDTQYF	TGTGCCAGTAGTCAATCCGGGACAGGGAAGAGAGATACGCAGTATTTT
-	-	TRBV9	TRBJ1-3	CASSVGGQVGNTIYF	TGTGCCAGCAGCGTAGGAGGACAAGTTGGAAACACCATATATTTT
-	TRBD1	TRBV6-5	TRBJ1-2	CASSYSGTGVYYGYTF	TGTGCCAGCAGTTACTCCGGGACAGGGGTTTACTATGGCTACACCTTC
once	-	TRBV9	TRBJ2-2	CASSPYMTFTGELFF	TGTGCCAGCAGCCCGTATATGACCTTCACCGGGGAGCTGTTTTTT
-	-	TRBV7-2	TRBJ1-1	CASSLESSGSTEAFF	TGTGCCAGCAGCTTAGAATCGTCAGGGTCCACTGAAGCTTTCTTT
-	-	TRBV5-5	TRBJ1-2	CASSLNSFNYGYTF	TGTGCCAGCAGCTTAAACAGCTTTAACTATGGCTACACCTTC
-	TRBD1	TRBV4-3	TRBJ1-2	CASSPGGNYGYTF	TGCGCCAGCAGCCCAGGGGGTAACTATGGCTACACCTTC
-	-	TRBV20-1	TRBJ1-5	CSASPLPFDIYSNQPQHF	TGCAGTGCTAGTCCGTTACCTTTCGACATCTATAGCAATCAGCCCCAGCATTTT
-	TRBD1	TRBV6-2/TRBV6-3	TRBJ2-1	CASSLRTGSSYNEQFF	TGTGCCAGCAGCCTTAGGACAGGGAGCTCCTACAATGAGCAGTTCTTC
-	-	TRBV6-1	TRBJ2-7	CASSENIGLTYEQYF	TGTGCCAGCAGTGAAAATATAGGGTTGACCTACGAGCAGTACTTC
-	-	TRBV12-3/TRBV12-4	TRBJ1-2	CASSLGWGYGYTF	TGTGCCAGCAGTTTAGGGTGGGGCTATGGCTACACCTTC
-	TRBD1	TRBV6-2/TRBV6-3	TRBJ1-1	CASSIYRGEAFF	TGTGCCAGCAGCATCTACAGGGGTGAAGCTTTCTTT
-	-	TRBV24-1	TRBJ2-5	CATSGGTALGTQYF	TGTGCCACCAGTGGCGGTACAGCCCTAGGAACCCAGTACTTC
-	-	TRBV9	TRBJ1-2	CASSVDLTNYGYTF	TGTGCCAGCAGCGTAGATTTAACTAACTATGGCTACACCTTC
-	-	TRBV7-2	TRBJ2-4	CASSPIGGGHPLNIQYF	TGTGCCAGCAGCCCAATTGGCGGGGGCCACCCCCTAAACATTCAGTACTTC